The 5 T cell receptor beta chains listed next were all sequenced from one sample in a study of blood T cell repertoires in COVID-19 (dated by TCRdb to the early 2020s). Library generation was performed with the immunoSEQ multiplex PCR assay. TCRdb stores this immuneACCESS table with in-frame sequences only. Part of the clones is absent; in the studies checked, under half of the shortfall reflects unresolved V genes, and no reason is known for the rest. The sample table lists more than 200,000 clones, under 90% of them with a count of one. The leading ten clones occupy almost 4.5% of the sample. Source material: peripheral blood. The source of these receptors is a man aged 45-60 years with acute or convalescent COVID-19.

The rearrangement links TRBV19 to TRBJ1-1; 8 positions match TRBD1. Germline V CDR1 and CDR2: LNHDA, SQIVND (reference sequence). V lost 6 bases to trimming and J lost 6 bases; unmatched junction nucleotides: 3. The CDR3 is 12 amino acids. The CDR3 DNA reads TGTGCCAGTAGCCAGGGGGCCGCTGAAGCTTTCTTT. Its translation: CASSQGAAEAFF.

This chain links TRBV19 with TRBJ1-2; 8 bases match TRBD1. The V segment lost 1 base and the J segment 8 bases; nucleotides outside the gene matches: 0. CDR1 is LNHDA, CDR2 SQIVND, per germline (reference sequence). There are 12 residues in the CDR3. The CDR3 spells CASSIAGGGYTF. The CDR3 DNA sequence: TGTGCCAGTAGTATAGCAGGGGGCGGCTACACCTTC.

The chain's CDR3 is CASSPSLSGNTIYF. The CDR3 DNA is TGTGCCAGCAGCCCGAGTCTCTCTGGAAACACCATATATTTT. The V and J genes are TRBV3-1 (or the pseudogene TRBV3-2) and TRBJ1-3; no firm D call. CDR1 and CDR2 from the germline V gene are LGHDT and YNNKEL (reference sequence). V shed 4 bases and J shed 0 bases, with 7 bases lying between them. This CDR3 spans 14 amino acids.

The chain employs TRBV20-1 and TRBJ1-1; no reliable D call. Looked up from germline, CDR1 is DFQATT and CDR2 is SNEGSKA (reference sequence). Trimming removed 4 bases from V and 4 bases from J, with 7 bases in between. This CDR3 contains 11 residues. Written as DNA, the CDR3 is TGCAGTGCTATTTGGAGCACTGAAGCTTTCTTT. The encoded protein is CSAIWSTEAFF.

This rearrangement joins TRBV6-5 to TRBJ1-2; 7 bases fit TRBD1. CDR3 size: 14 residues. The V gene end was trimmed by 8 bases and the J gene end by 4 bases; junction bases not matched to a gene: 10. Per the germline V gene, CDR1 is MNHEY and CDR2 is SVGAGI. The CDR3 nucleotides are TGTGCCAGCTCGGGACAGCAAGGGAGCTATGGCTACACCTTC. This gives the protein CASSGQQGSYGYTF.